This T cell receptor beta chain came from a study of blood T cell repertoires in COVID-19. TCRdb keeps only in-frame clones here, not all; method: immunoSEQ multiplex PCR. The sample contains under 200,000 clones, more than 60% of which appear only once. This clonotype originated in a man between 65 and 80 years old with acute or convalescent COVID-19. Sequencing input: peripheral blood.

CDR3 sequence: CASSVQGYTGELFF. In DNA form, the CDR3 reads TGTGCCAGCAGCGTTCAGGGATACACCGGGGAGCTGTTTTTT. The rearrangement links TRBV9 to TRBJ2-2, with a possible D match to TRBD1 (5 bases). The CDR3 contains 14 residues. Germline V gene lookup returns CDR1 SGDLS and CDR2 YYNGEE. V was pared by 2 bases and J by 3 bases, with 8 bases between.